This T cell receptor (beta chain) was sequenced for a study of T cell responses to AZD1222 COVID-19 vaccine. Study conclusions and caveats: A rise in Spike-specific TCR breadth and depth followed two AZD1222 doses.

Only in-frame clones appear in the TCRdb table, and some are missing; sequencing was by immunoSEQ multiplex PCR. The sample holds about 140,000 clones, roughly 92% seen once. Per germline, CDR1 GTSNPN and CDR2 SVGIG (reference sequence). This CDR3 has 17 amino acids. V lost 3 bases, J lost 2 bases, and 12 bases stayed unmatched. With respect to this clone: Its target is unknown.

This rearrangement joins TRBV30 to TRBJ1-5, with 8 bases fitting TRBD1. This specimen consisted of peripheral blood, obtained on day 0 of AZD1222 vaccination. This sequence was found in an adult in good health. The CDR3 protein is CAWSGAGGLLGNQPQHF. The CDR3 DNA reads as TGTGCCTGGAGCGGGGCAGGGGGCTTGCTGGGCAATCAGCCCCAGCATTTT.